The T cell receptor beta chain described here comes from a study of tumor-infiltrating lymphocytes in primary liver carcinoma. Study details: Roughly 3.65 to 7.5 million productive TCRbeta reads came from each sample, comparable across tissue types.

In this sample, this clonotype turned up a few times. As yet, its antigen is unknown. Whole-study results and caveats: The 250 largest clones made up significantly more of tumor than blood repertoires (p = 0.039).

Starting material for RNA and DNA co-extraction consisted of about 17-32 mg of unsorted bulk tissue. The study sampled five separate regions from each tumor. Every tumor sample had over 85% viable tumor cells. The V and J ends lost 0 bases and 8 bases respectively, with 6 bases between them. CDR3 size: 12 residues. Germline values: CDR1 MNHEY, CDR2 SVGAGI. Researchers generated TCR beta cDNA from approximately 500 ng of total RNA, relying on a constant-region primer. Researchers made the TCR beta libraries by running three nested multiplex PCR rounds with slightly modified ARM-PCR. A C-beta reverse primer and TRBV1-TRBV30 forward primers served in each of the first two PCR rounds, at 10 cycles apiece. Each CDR3 protein gets one entry after TCRdb re-called the multiplex PCR reads with MiXCR. The repertoire has 50,000 to 65,000 distinct CDR3 sequences, about two thirds of them found once; the top ten carry approximately 41%.

This TCR derives from a man aged 35 to 55 with primary liver carcinoma and hepatitis B virus infection. The chain recombines TRBV6-5 with TRBJ2-3, with D hard to call. The sample was liver tumor tissue from sampling region 4. Subset in this sample: tumor region T4, right-lateral pole. The CDR3, as DNA: TGTGCCAGCAGTTACTCTATGAGTACGCAGTATTTT. This sequence encodes CASSYSMSTQYF.